Listed below are T cell receptor beta chains from one sample, sequenced in a study of blood T cell repertoires in COVID-19. Assay: immunoSEQ multiplex PCR; the TCRdb copy retains only in-frame clones and omits some. The profile shows some 350,000 clones, about 88% of them singletons. The sample comprised peripheral blood. All receptors come from a woman aged 70-85 years with COVID-19, enrolled during active disease. Each CDR3 is given with its conserved first and last residue. The D gene is left open where the match is weak. Clone sizes are given selectively: once, few, many, or a class where the clone is expanded.

V gene	D gene	clone size	J gene	CDR3 DNA	CDR3 protein
TRBV5-1	-	-	TRBJ2-2	TGCGCCAGCAGCTTGACGGTGACGAACACCGGGGAGCTGTTTTTT	CASSLTVTNTGELFF
TRBV6-5	-	-	TRBJ2-6	TGTGCCATCGGCCGGGAGCGGTCTGGGGCCAACGTCCTGACTTTC	CAIGRERSGANVLTF
TRBV19	-	-	TRBJ1-1	TGTGCCAGTAGCTCAGAGGGGGTAACGACTGAAGCTTTCTTT	CASSSEGVTTEAFF
TRBV1	-	-	TRBJ1-3	TGCACCAGCGGGACTCGACAGGGAGAAACTGGAAACACCATATATTTT	CTSGTRQGETGNTIYF
TRBV7-9	TRBD2	-	TRBJ2-7	TGTGCCAGCGAGAGCGGGGGACCCACCTACGAGCAGTACTTC	CASESGGPTYEQYF
TRBV28	TRBD1	-	TRBJ2-6	TGTGCCAGCAGTAAGACAGGGATAGAGGCCAACGTCCTGACTTTC	CASSKTGIEANVLTF
TRBV9	-	-	TRBJ1-2	TGTGCCAGCAGCGTTCAGGGGCAGTATGGCTACACCTTC	CASSVQGQYGYTF
TRBV18	TRBD1	-	TRBJ2-2	TGTGCCAGCTCACCACCTGGACAGGACTACACCGGGGAGCTGTTTTTT	CASSPPGQDYTGELFF
TRBV18	TRBD1	once	TRBJ2-3	TGTGCCAGCTCAAAGGACAGGGGTTGGGATACGCAGTATTTT	CASSKDRGWDTQYF
TRBV11-2	-	-	TRBJ1-4	TGTGCCAGCAGCCTTACAGGGCTTAATGAAAAACTGTTTTTT	CASSLTGLNEKLFF
TRBV7-9	TRBD1	-	TRBJ1-2	TGTGCCAGCAGCCCGGGGGGGACAGGGGTCCCCCGGCTCGACTATGGCTACACCTTC	CASSPGGTGVPRLDYGYTF
TRBV18	-	-	TRBJ1-2	TGTGCCAGCTCACCAAGAGACAGCGGAGGGAATGGCTACACCTTC	CASSPRDSGGNGYTF
TRBV7-9	-	-	TRBJ2-5	TGTGCCAGCAGCTTAGAGCAGGGCCAAGAGACCCAGTACTTC	CASSLEQGQETQYF
TRBV9	-	once	TRBJ1-2	TGTGCCAGCAGCGTAGGATTCGGAGGTAACGGCTACACCTTC	CASSVGFGGNGYTF
TRBV7-3	TRBD2	-	TRBJ2-5	TGTGCCAGCAGCTTAACCGGGGGGGTTCAAGAGACCCAGTACTTC	CASSLTGGVQETQYF
TRBV28	TRBD1	-	TRBJ2-7	TGTGCCAGCAGTACACTGGGACAGGAAGTAACCTACGAGCAGTACTTC	CASSTLGQEVTYEQYF
TRBV28	-	-	TRBJ1-2	TGTGCCAGCAGTTTCAGCAGGGTTTCTTCCTATGGCTACACCTTC	CASSFSRVSSYGYTF
TRBV7-9	-	few	TRBJ1-2	TGTGCCAGCAGCCCCACAACAATAAGACAGGTCGGCTACACCTTC	CASSPTTIRQVGYTF
TRBV7-2	-	-	TRBJ1-1	TGTGCCAGCAGCCTGAGACAGGTGACGTTAGCTTTCTTT	CASSLRQVTLAFF
TRBV9	-	-	TRBJ1-6	TGTGCCAGCAGCGTAGACAGTCCCTATAATTCACCCCTCCACTTT	CASSVDSPYNSPLHF
TRBV3-1/TRBV3-2	-	-	TRBJ1-3	TGTGCCAGCAGCCCGGGGACACCTGGAAACACCATATATTTT	CASSPGTPGNTIYF
TRBV7-9	TRBD2	few	TRBJ2-2	TGTGCCAGCAGCTCCGAGGGTAGAGGACTAGCGGACAACACCGGGGAGCTGTTTTTT	CASSSEGRGLADNTGELFF
TRBV18	TRBD1	once	TRBJ1-1	TGTGCCAGCTCACCACTATCAGGGGGCACTGAAGCTTTCTTT	CASSPLSGGTEAFF
TRBV19	TRBD1	-	TRBJ1-2	TGTGCCAGTAGCACGGGACAGCGCGGGGGCTACACCTTC	CASSTGQRGGYTF
TRBV23-1	TRBD1	once	TRBJ2-5	TGCGCCAGCGGCGACCGGGGGCCTCGGGACAGGGGACAAGAGACCCAGTACTTC	CASGDRGPRDRGQETQYF
TRBV24-1	-	-	TRBJ2-7	TGTGCCACCAGTGACAACAGGGAAAGCTCCTACGAGCAGTACTTC	CATSDNRESSYEQYF
TRBV13	TRBD1	-	TRBJ1-2	TGTGCCAGCAGCTCAGGGACAGCGATCCTAACCTATGGCTACACCTTC	CASSSGTAILTYGYTF
TRBV19	-	-	TRBJ1-1	TGTGCCAGTAGAACAGGGAGGGGGGCTTTCTTT	CASRTGRGAFF
TRBV10-3	TRBD1	few	TRBJ1-1	TGTGCCATCAGTGGTACAGGGGTGAACACTGAAGCTTTCTTT	CAISGTGVNTEAFF
TRBV7-9	-	-	TRBJ1-3	TGTGCCAGCAGCTTGAGCTCTGGAAACACCATATATTTT	CASSLSSGNTIYF
TRBV2	-	-	TRBJ1-2	TGTGCCAGCAGTTCCAATCCCCCCGGGACTGGTGGCTACACCTTC	CASSSNPPGTGGYTF
TRBV6-2/TRBV6-3	TRBD1	-	TRBJ1-5	TGTGCCAGCAGTTACCCCGGGACAGGCAATCAGCCCCAGCATTTT	CASSYPGTGNQPQHF
TRBV7-2	-	-	TRBJ2-5	TGTGCCAGCAGCTCCTCAGGAGGCGAGACCCAGTACTTC	CASSSSGGETQYF
TRBV10-3	-	-	TRBJ2-5	TGTGCCATCAGCCCGCAGGCCCAAGAGACCCAGTACTTC	CAISPQAQETQYF
TRBV24-1	TRBD1	-	TRBJ1-3	TGTGCCACCAGTGAAGCAGGGGGTAGTGGAAACACCATATATTTT	CATSEAGGSGNTIYF
TRBV19	TRBD1	-	TRBJ1-5	TGTGCCAGTAGTATAGGACGGAGTCCAGGGGGAAGCAATCAGCCCCAGCATTTT	CASSIGRSPGGSNQPQHF
TRBV2	TRBD2	-	TRBJ2-1	TGTGCCAGCAGTGGCCTAGCGGGGGGTAATGAGCAGTTCTTC	CASSGLAGGNEQFF
TRBV5-1	TRBD1	-	TRBJ2-6	TGCGCCAGCAGCTCGTCAACAGGGGCTGGGGCCAACGTCCTGACTTTC	CASSSSTGAGANVLTF
TRBV6-4	TRBD2	once	TRBJ2-5	TGTGCCAGCAGTGACTCCTGGCGGGGGGGAAGAGAGACCCAGTACTTC	CASSDSWRGGRETQYF
TRBV6-6	-	-	TRBJ2-7	TGTGCCAGCACTTACGCTAGGGGTTACGAGCAGTACTTC	CASTYARGYEQYF
TRBV28	-	-	TRBJ1-1	TGTGCCAGCACCATTCTGAACACTGAAGCTTTCTTT	CASTILNTEAFF
TRBV5-1	-	-	TRBJ1-3	TGCGCCAGCAGTCCGGGTCAGGGGCCAGGCGGAAACACCATATATTTT	CASSPGQGPGGNTIYF
TRBV19	TRBD1	-	TRBJ1-1	TGTGCCAGTAGTATAGCCCCCCCGACAGGGGGCAAAGCTTTCTTT	CASSIAPPTGGKAFF
TRBV9	-	few	TRBJ1-2	TGTGCCAGCAGCGCCTCAGGGGTAGACTATGGCTACACCTTC	CASSASGVDYGYTF
TRBV6-5	-	-	TRBJ1-6	TGTGCCAGCAGTTACCAGGGCCAATATAATTCACCCCTCCACTTT	CASSYQGQYNSPLHF
TRBV2	-	-	TRBJ1-6	TGTGCCAGCACGGGCAGTACAGGTTCACCCCTCCACTTT	CASTGSTGSPLHF
TRBV6-6	-	-	TRBJ1-4	TGTGCCAGCGACAACCGGGACTCTAGAAATGAAAAACTGTTTTTT	CASDNRDSRNEKLFF
TRBV12-3/TRBV12-4	-	few	TRBJ1-2	TGTGCCAGCACCCTGGGGCCCCTCTATGGCTACACCTTC	CASTLGPLYGYTF
TRBV24-1	TRBD2	-	TRBJ2-3	TGTGCCACCACAAGCGGGGGGGCCACAGATACGCAGTATTTT	CATTSGGATDTQYF
TRBV18	TRBD1	-	TRBJ2-1	TGTGCCAGCTCACCGGGGACAGGGAGCTCCTACAATGAGCAGTTCTTC	CASSPGTGSSYNEQFF